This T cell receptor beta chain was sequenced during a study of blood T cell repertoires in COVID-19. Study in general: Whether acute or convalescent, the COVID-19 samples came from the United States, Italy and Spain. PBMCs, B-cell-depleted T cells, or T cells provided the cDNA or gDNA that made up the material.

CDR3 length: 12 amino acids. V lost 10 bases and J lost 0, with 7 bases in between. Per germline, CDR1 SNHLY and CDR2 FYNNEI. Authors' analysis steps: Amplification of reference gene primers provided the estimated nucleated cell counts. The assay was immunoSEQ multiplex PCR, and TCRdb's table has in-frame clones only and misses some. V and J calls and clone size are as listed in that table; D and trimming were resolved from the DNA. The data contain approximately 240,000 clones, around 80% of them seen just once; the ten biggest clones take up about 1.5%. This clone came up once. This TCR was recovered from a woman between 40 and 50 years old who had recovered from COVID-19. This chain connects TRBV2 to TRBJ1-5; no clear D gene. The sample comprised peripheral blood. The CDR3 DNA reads TGTGCCACCGGGAATAGCAATCAGCCCCAGCATTTT. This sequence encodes CATGNSNQPQHF.